The T cell receptor (beta chain) described here comes from a study of identical twins. About this clonotype: The antigen is not known.

Template switching added a universal primer site, and cDNA bore unique molecular identifiers. TCRdb re-analysed the 5' RACE reads in MiXCR, keeping a single row per CDR3 protein. The sample holds around 370,000 distinct CDR3 sequences, around 9% seen once. The CDR3 sequence is 17 residues long. Germline V gene data show CDR1 as SGHTA and CDR2 as FQGNSA. J lost 2 bases, V lost 5 bases, and 10 bases had no gene match. Regarding the study as a whole: Out-of-frame alpha sequences common to twins exhibited a surplus of low generation probability. Less excess twin sharing appeared in beta out-of-frame sequences.

This chain links TRBV7-2 with TRBJ2-3; 10 bases are shared with TRBD2. Material for sequencing was naive T cells sorted from blood. The TCR comes from a woman between 45 and 60 years old in good health. CDR3 loop: CASSPKALAGATDTQYF. CDR3 DNA sequence: TGTGCCAGCAGCCCCAAGGCCCTAGCGGGAGCCACAGATACGCAGTATTTT.